A selection of T cell receptor beta chains follows, all from one sample in a study of human T cells and chemical hapten exposure. TCRdb fed the RACE reads into MiXCR, producing one record per CDR3 protein. The data hold more than 85,000 distinct CDR3 sequences, with 8.5% observed a single time. Material: whole blood, obtained in connection with sensitization to the hapten diphenylcyclopropenone (DPC). The receptors shown here come from a man aged 40-50 years with alopecia areata. Some clones in this sample may be carry-over from other donors' samples. CDR3s include the opening cysteine and the closing phenylalanine or tryptophan. A D gene is named only where the DNA matches it firmly. A row's size may be missing; if present it is once, few, many or a size class.

clone_size: NA; v_call: TRBV29-1; j_call: TRBJ2-7; d_call: NA; cdr3_nt: TGCAGCGTTCGTTGGGCTAGTTCGGACGAGCAGTACTTC; cdr3_aa: CSVRWASSDEQYF
clone_size: NA; v_call: TRBV6-5; j_call: TRBJ2-3; d_call: TRBD2; cdr3_nt: TGTGCCAGCAGTTACGGTGGACTAGCACCGACTAATACGCAGTATTTT; cdr3_aa: CASSYGGLAPTNTQYF
clone_size: many; v_call: TRBV28; j_call: TRBJ2-7; d_call: NA; cdr3_nt: TGTGCCAGCAGACCACACAGAACCTACGAGCAGTACTTC; cdr3_aa: CASRPHRTYEQYF
clone_size: few; v_call: TRBV6-2/TRBV6-3; j_call: TRBJ2-5; d_call: TRBD1; cdr3_nt: TGTGCCAGCAGTACCCGGCGACAGGGACGAGGTCCCCAAGAGACCCAGTACTTC; cdr3_aa: CASSTRRQGRGPQETQYF
clone_size: many; v_call: TRBV29-1; j_call: TRBJ1-1; d_call: NA; cdr3_nt: TGCAGCGTTGAAGTCTGGGCCAGGGAGAACACTGAAGCTTTCTTT; cdr3_aa: CSVEVWARENTEAFF
clone_size: few; v_call: TRBV18; j_call: TRBJ2-5; d_call: TRBD2; cdr3_nt: TGTGCCAGCTCACCACCGGGACTAGCGATCCAAGAGACCCAGTACTTC; cdr3_aa: CASSPPGLAIQETQYF
clone_size: NA; v_call: TRBV27; j_call: TRBJ1-2; d_call: NA; cdr3_nt: TGTGCCAGCAGTTTATCGGGCGTCTACAGGGCTCCCTATGGCTACACCTTC; cdr3_aa: CASSLSGVYRAPYGYTF
clone_size: NA; v_call: TRBV6-5; j_call: TRBJ1-5; d_call: NA; cdr3_nt: TGTGCCAGCAGAAGACAGGCACTTAGCAATCAGCCCCAGCATTTT; cdr3_aa: CASRRQALSNQPQHF
clone_size: NA; v_call: TRBV28; j_call: TRBJ1-5; d_call: NA; cdr3_nt: TGTGCCAGCAGTTTGGCTCCGCAGATTGGATGGGCTGCAAATCAGCCCCAGCATTTT; cdr3_aa: CASSLAPQIGWAANQPQHF
clone_size: many; v_call: TRBV28; j_call: TRBJ2-5; d_call: NA; cdr3_nt: TGTGCCAGCAGTTTAATGGCCCCTGTATTGGAGACCCAGTACTTC; cdr3_aa: CASSLMAPVLETQYF
clone_size: NA; v_call: TRBV5-1; j_call: TRBJ2-7; d_call: NA; cdr3_nt: TGCGCCAGCAGCTCATACGGAACGGTTAGCTCCTACGAGCAGTACTTC; cdr3_aa: CASSSYGTVSSYEQYF
clone_size: NA; v_call: TRBV5-1; j_call: TRBJ2-3; d_call: TRBD1; cdr3_nt: TGCGCCAGCAGCCGGACAGGGGGACTCGGAACAGATACGCAGTATTTT; cdr3_aa: CASSRTGGLGTDTQYF
clone_size: NA; v_call: TRBV10-3; j_call: TRBJ2-3; d_call: TRBD2; cdr3_nt: TGTGCCATCAGTGAGCGGGAGGGCCGGATAGATACGCAGTATTTT; cdr3_aa: CAISEREGRIDTQYF
clone_size: few; v_call: TRBV29-1; j_call: TRBJ2-3; d_call: TRBD2; cdr3_nt: TGCAGCGTGCGGGGAGGGGCAGATACGCAGTATTTT; cdr3_aa: CSVRGGADTQYF
clone_size: few; v_call: TRBV30; j_call: TRBJ2-7; d_call: TRBD2; cdr3_nt: TGTGCCTGGACGGCTAGCGGGAGATACGAGCAGTACTTC; cdr3_aa: CAWTASGRYEQYF
clone_size: NA; v_call: TRBV5-1; j_call: TRBJ2-1; d_call: TRBD2; cdr3_nt: TGCGCCAGCAGCTTGGCGGCTAGCGGGGTCTCCTACAATGAGCAGTTCTTC; cdr3_aa: CASSLAASGVSYNEQFF
clone_size: many; v_call: TRBV6-5; j_call: TRBJ2-3; d_call: TRBD1; cdr3_nt: TGTGCCAGCAGTCCGGGACAGCCCACAGATACGCAGTATTTT; cdr3_aa: CASSPGQPTDTQYF
clone_size: many; v_call: TRBV7-3; j_call: TRBJ2-5; d_call: NA; cdr3_nt: TGTGCCAGCAGCTTACGCGGAAGCCGGGGAGAGACCCAGTACTTC; cdr3_aa: CASSLRGSRGETQYF
clone_size: NA; v_call: TRBV7-2; j_call: TRBJ2-1; d_call: TRBD1; cdr3_nt: TGTGCCAGCATCGTGAGACAGGGTCTTTACAATGAGCAGTTCTTC; cdr3_aa: CASIVRQGLYNEQFF
clone_size: many; v_call: TRBV14; j_call: TRBJ2-1; d_call: NA; cdr3_nt: TGTGCCAGCAGCCAGGGGAGCTCCTACAATGAGCAGTTCTTC; cdr3_aa: CASSQGSSYNEQFF
clone_size: NA; v_call: TRBV12-3/TRBV12-4; j_call: TRBJ2-3; d_call: TRBD2; cdr3_nt: TGTGCCAGCAGCCCGATAGCGGGAGAAACAGATACGCAGTATTTT; cdr3_aa: CASSPIAGETDTQYF
clone_size: few; v_call: TRBV20-1; j_call: TRBJ2-7; d_call: NA; cdr3_nt: TGCAGTGCTAGAGGAAACTACGAGCAGTACTTC; cdr3_aa: CSARGNYEQYF
clone_size: many; v_call: TRBV4-3; j_call: TRBJ2-3; d_call: TRBD1; cdr3_nt: TGCGCCAGCAGCCAAGACTTCCCGGACAGGGTTACAGATACGCAGTATTTT; cdr3_aa: CASSQDFPDRVTDTQYF
clone_size: many; v_call: TRBV29-1; j_call: TRBJ1-1; d_call: NA; cdr3_nt: TGCAGCGTTTGGGCCCTAACAACTGAAGCTTTCTTT; cdr3_aa: CSVWALTTEAFF
clone_size: NA; v_call: TRBV9; j_call: TRBJ2-5; d_call: NA; cdr3_nt: TGTGCCAGCAGCGCCTCCGTGACCTTCCGAGAGACCCAGTACTTC; cdr3_aa: CASSASVTFRETQYF
clone_size: NA; v_call: TRBV7-6; j_call: TRBJ1-6; d_call: NA; cdr3_nt: TGTGCCAGCAGCTTAAGTCAGGGTTCACCCCTCCACTTT; cdr3_aa: CASSLSQGSPLHF
clone_size: few; v_call: TRBV28; j_call: TRBJ1-4; d_call: NA; cdr3_nt: TGTGCCAGCAGGAGGACACAGCTTGAAAAACTGTTTTTT; cdr3_aa: CASRRTQLEKLFF
clone_size: few; v_call: TRBV28; j_call: TRBJ2-1; d_call: TRBD2; cdr3_nt: TGTGCCAGCATGGGGGAGCGGGAGGGCTACGGTGAGCAGTTCTTC; cdr3_aa: CASMGEREGYGEQFF
clone_size: few; v_call: TRBV21-1; j_call: TRBJ2-6; d_call: NA; cdr3_nt: TGTGCCAGCAGCCCGACGGACATTTATTCTGGGGCCAACGTCCTGACTTTC; cdr3_aa: CASSPTDIYSGANVLTF
clone_size: NA; v_call: TRBV6-5; j_call: TRBJ2-6; d_call: NA; cdr3_nt: TGTGCCAGCAGCACACAGGGCTCTGGGGCCAACGTCCTGACTTTC; cdr3_aa: CASSTQGSGANVLTF
clone_size: NA; v_call: TRBV24-1; j_call: TRBJ1-5; d_call: TRBD1; cdr3_nt: TGTGCCACCAGTGATACAGGACAGGGGAAACAGCCCCAGCATTTT; cdr3_aa: CATSDTGQGKQPQHF
clone_size: few; v_call: TRBV29-1; j_call: TRBJ2-1; d_call: NA; cdr3_nt: TGCAGCGTGGTGCAGGGATACAATGAGCAGTTCTTC; cdr3_aa: CSVVQGYNEQFF
clone_size: many; v_call: TRBV6-5; j_call: TRBJ1-4; d_call: NA; cdr3_nt: TGTGCCAGCGGGAGAGGGAGCGGAAAACTGTTTTTT; cdr3_aa: CASGRGSGKLFF
clone_size: NA; v_call: TRBV7-2; j_call: TRBJ2-4; d_call: NA; cdr3_nt: TGTGCCAGCAGCTCAAGCCAGGGGACCAAAAACATTCAGTACTTC; cdr3_aa: CASSSSQGTKNIQYF
clone_size: many; v_call: TRBV7-8; j_call: TRBJ2-3; d_call: NA; cdr3_nt: TGTGCCAGCAGCTTAGGACTAGGGAGTGAGACGCAGTATTTT; cdr3_aa: CASSLGLGSETQYF
clone_size: many; v_call: TRBV6-2/TRBV6-3; j_call: TRBJ1-5; d_call: TRBD1; cdr3_nt: TGTGCCAGCAGTTACGGGACAGCGATCAATCAGCCCCAGCATTTT; cdr3_aa: CASSYGTAINQPQHF
clone_size: NA; v_call: TRBV3-1; j_call: TRBJ1-4; d_call: NA; cdr3_nt: TGTGCCAGCAGCCAAGGAGGGGGACCGGCTAATGAAAAACTGTTTTTT; cdr3_aa: CASSQGGGPANEKLFF
clone_size: NA; v_call: TRBV7-2; j_call: TRBJ1-5; d_call: NA; cdr3_nt: TGTGCCAGCAGCCCAGACGGTGCTGGTGGTCAGCCCCAGCATTTT; cdr3_aa: CASSPDGAGGQPQHF
clone_size: few; v_call: TRBV12-3/TRBV12-4; j_call: TRBJ2-5; d_call: TRBD2; cdr3_nt: TGTGCCAGCAGTTTCCTAGCGGGAGGATACCAAGAGACCCAGTACTTC; cdr3_aa: CASSFLAGGYQETQYF
clone_size: few; v_call: TRBV29-1; j_call: TRBJ2-3; d_call: TRBD2; cdr3_nt: TGCAGCGTTGATAAGGGACTAGCCGGGGATACGCAGTATTTT; cdr3_aa: CSVDKGLAGDTQYF
clone_size: many; v_call: TRBV6-5; j_call: TRBJ1-6; d_call: TRBD1; cdr3_nt: TGTGCCAGCAGTTACGACAGGGCAGATTCACCCCTCCACTTT; cdr3_aa: CASSYDRADSPLHF